This T cell receptor beta chain was sequenced during a study of cytomegalovirus exposure and HLA in healthy donors. Both 60 Vbeta primers and 13 Jbeta primers went into the PCR. Method: immunoSEQ multiplex PCR; TCRdb's copy keeps in-frame clones and lacks some. Of 150,000 to 200,000 clones listed, around 77% were seen once; the top ten hold approximately 1.5%. Notes on this clone: Its antigen is not identified.

Study-wide points: A prior analysis recorded that most TCR beta V segments were productive about 87% or about 30% of the time.

The CDR3 is 15 residues long. Germline assignment: CDR1 SGHDT and CDR2 YYEEEE. With 2 bases removed from V and 6 bases from J, the gap between germline ends came to 15 bases. Sequenced material: PBMCs. The sequence derives from a man between 40 and 49 years old in good health and CMV-seronegative. The chain links TRBV5-6 to TRBJ2-1, with D possibly being TRBD2 (6 bases). The CDR3 DNA reads TGTGCCAGCAGCTTCGGTGGCGGGGCTGGCAATGAGCAGTTCTTC. It codes for CASSFGGGAGNEQFF.